This T cell receptor (beta chain) is drawn from a study of blood T cell repertoires in COVID-19. About the study: Spain, Italy and the United States supplied samples that represented acute and convalescent COVID-19. PBMCs, B-cell-depleted T cells, or T cells were the source of the cDNA or gDNA that made up the material.

Original data processing: Reference gene primer amplification in the assay estimated nucleated cell counts. Measured with immunoSEQ multiplex PCR; TCRdb has only the in-frame clones, and not every one. V, J and clone size are taken as reported in that table, and D and trimming were inferred from the DNA itself. The sample has 170,000 or so clones; 85% to 95% are singletons. With 2 bases clipped from V and 10 bases from J, the junction kept 5 bases outside the gene matches. Germline V lookup: CDR1 SGHTA, CDR2 FQGTGA. There are 15 residues in the CDR3. The chain uses TRBV7-3 and TRBJ2-2; 12 bases agree with TRBD2. Input material: peripheral blood. This clonotype was obtained from a man between 50 and 59 years old with acute or convalescent COVID-19. CDR3 DNA sequence: TGTGCCAGCAGCTTATCACTAGCGGGAGGCGCGGAGCTGTTTTTT. As protein: CASSLSLAGGAELFF.